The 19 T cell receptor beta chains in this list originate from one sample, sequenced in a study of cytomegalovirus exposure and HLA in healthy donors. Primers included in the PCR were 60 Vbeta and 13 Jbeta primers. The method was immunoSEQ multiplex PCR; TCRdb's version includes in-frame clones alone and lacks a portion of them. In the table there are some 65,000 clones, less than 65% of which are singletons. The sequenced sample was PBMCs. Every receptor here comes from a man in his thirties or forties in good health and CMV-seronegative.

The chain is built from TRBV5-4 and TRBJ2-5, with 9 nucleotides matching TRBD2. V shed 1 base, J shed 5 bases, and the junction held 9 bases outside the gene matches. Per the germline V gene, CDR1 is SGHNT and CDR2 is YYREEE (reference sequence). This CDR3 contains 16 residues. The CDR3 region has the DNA TGTGCCAGCAGCTTGTGGCGCGGGGGGGCCGTGGAGACCCAGTACTTC. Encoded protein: CASSLWRGGAVETQYF. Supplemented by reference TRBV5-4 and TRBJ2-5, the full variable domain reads ETGVTQSPTHLIKTRGQQVTLRCSSQSGHNTVSWYQQALGQGPQFIFQYYREEENGRGNFPPRFSGLQFPNYSSELNVNALELDDSALYLCASSLWRGGAVETQYFGPGTRLLVL.

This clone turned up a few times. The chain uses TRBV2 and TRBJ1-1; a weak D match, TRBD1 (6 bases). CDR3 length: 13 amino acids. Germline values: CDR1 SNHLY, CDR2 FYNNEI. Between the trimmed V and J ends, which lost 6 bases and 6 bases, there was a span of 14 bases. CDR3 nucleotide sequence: TGTGCCAGCAGATGGACAGTTGTCGCTGAAGCTTTCTTT. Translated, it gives CASRWTVVAEAFF.

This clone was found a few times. Here the CDR3 DNA reads TGTGCCAGCGGGAGGACTAGCGTTGGCACAGATACGCAGTATTTT. Translation: CASGRTSVGTDTQYF. The V gene is TRBV11-2, the J gene TRBJ2-3, with TRBD2 identical over 9 bases. This CDR3 is 15 amino acids long. Germline V gene sequence: CDR1 SGHAT, CDR2 FQNNGV. Trimming cost V 8 bases and J 1 base; bases outside gene matches: 7.

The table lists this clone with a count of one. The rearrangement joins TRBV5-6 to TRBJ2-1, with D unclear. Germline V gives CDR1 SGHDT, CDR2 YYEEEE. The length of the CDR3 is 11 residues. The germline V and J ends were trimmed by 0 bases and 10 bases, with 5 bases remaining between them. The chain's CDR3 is CASSLGQEQFF. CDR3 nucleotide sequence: TGTGCCAGCAGCTTGGGCCAGGAGCAGTTCTTC.

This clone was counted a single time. The CDR3 nucleotides are TGTGCCAGCAGTCTCCGACAGGGAAGCTACGAGCAGTACTTC. Its translation is CASSLRQGSYEQYF. The chain uses TRBV6-5 and TRBJ2-7; 7 bases match TRBD1. Germline trimming cut 5 bases from V and 3 bases from J; bases unmatched to any gene: 7. The CDR3 covers 14 residues. The germline V gene has CDR1 MNHEY and CDR2 SVGAGI.

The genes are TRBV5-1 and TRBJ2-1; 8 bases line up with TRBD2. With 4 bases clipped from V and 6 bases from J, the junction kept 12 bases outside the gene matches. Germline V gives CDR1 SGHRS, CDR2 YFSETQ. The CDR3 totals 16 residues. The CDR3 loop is CASSPFSGEAPNEQFF. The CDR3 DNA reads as TGCGCCAGCAGCCCCTTTAGCGGGGAGGCCCCCAATGAGCAGTTCTTC.

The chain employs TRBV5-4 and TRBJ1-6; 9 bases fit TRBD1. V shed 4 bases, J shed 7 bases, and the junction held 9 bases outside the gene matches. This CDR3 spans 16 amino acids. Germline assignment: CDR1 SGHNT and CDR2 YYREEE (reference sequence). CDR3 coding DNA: TGTGCCAGCAGCAACCCGACAGGGGGAAGGAATTCACCCCTCCACTTT. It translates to CASSNPTGGRNSPLHF.

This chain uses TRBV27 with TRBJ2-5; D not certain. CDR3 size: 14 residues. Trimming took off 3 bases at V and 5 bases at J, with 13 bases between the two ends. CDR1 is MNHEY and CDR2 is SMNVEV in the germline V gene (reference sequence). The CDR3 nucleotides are TGTGCCAGCAGTTTGTTCAACAGAGCTGAGACCCAGTACTTC. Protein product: CASSLFNRAETQYF.

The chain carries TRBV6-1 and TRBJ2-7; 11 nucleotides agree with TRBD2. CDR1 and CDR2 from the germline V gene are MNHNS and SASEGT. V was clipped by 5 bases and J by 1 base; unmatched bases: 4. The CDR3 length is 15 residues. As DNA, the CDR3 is TGTGCCAGCAGTCCGACTAGCGGGGCATCCTACGAGCAGTACTTC. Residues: CASSPTSGASYEQYF.

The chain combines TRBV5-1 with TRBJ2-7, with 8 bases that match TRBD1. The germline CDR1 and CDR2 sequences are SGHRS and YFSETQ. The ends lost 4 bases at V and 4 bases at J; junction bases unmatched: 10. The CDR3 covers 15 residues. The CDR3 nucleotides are TGCGCCAGCAGCAATCGACCGGGACAGGATTACGAGCAGTACTTC. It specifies CASSNRPGQDYEQYF.

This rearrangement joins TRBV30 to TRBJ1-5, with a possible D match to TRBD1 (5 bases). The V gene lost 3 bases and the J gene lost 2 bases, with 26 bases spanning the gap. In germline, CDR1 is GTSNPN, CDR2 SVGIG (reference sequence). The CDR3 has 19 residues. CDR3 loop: CAWSLGRKGRNLGNQPQHF. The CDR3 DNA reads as TGTGCCTGGAGCTTAGGACGTAAGGGGCGAAATCTCGGCAATCAGCCCCAGCATTTT. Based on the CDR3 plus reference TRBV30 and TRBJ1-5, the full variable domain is SQTIHQWPATLVQPVGSPLSLECTVEGTSNPNLYWYRQAAGRGLQLLFYSVGIGQISSEVPQNLSASRPQDRQFILSSKKLLLSDSGFYLCAWSLGRKGRNLGNQPQHFGDGTRLSIL.

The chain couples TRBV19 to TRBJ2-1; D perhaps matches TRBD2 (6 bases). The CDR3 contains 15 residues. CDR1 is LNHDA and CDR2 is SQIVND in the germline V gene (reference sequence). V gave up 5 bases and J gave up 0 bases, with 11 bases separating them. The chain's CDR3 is CASSLGGSSYNEQFF. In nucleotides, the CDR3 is TGTGCCAGTAGTCTGGGGGGAAGCTCCTACAATGAGCAGTTCTTC.

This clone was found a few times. The CDR3 DNA is TGTGCCAGCAGTTCGACAGACATTGAAGCTTTCTTT. Its translation is CASSSTDIEAFF. V usage is TRBV2 and J usage is TRBJ1-1; TRBD1 is a possible D gene (5 bases). The germline CDR1 and CDR2 sequences are SNHLY and FYNNEI. The CDR3 covers 12 residues. The V and J ends lost 5 bases and 7 bases respectively, with 11 bases between them.

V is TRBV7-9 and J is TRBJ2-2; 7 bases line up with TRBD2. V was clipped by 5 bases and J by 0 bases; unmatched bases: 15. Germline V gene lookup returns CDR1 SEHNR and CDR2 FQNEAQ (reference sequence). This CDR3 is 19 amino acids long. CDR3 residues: CASSPYRIASGANTGELFF. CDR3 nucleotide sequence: TGTGCCAGCAGCCCTTATAGGATCGCTAGCGGAGCGAACACCGGGGAGCTGTTTTTT.

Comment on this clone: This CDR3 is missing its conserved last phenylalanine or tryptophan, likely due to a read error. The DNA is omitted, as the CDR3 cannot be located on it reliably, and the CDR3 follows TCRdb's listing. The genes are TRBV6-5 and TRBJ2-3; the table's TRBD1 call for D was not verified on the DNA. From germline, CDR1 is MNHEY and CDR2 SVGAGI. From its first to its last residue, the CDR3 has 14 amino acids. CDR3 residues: CASTQDRDREFLGT.

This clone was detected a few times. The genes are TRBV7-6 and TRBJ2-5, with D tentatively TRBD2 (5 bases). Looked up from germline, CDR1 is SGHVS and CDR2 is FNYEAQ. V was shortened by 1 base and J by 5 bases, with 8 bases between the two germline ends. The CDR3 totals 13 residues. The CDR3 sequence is CASSLGELETQYF. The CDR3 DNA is TGTGCCAGCAGCTTAGGGGAGTTGGAGACCCAGTACTTC.

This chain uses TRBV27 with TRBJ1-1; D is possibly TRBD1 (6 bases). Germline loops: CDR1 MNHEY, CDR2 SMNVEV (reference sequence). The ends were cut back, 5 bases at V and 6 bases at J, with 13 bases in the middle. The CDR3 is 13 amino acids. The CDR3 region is CASSPWTAAEAFF. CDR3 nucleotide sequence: TGTGCCAGCAGTCCCTGGACAGCCGCTGAAGCTTTCTTT.

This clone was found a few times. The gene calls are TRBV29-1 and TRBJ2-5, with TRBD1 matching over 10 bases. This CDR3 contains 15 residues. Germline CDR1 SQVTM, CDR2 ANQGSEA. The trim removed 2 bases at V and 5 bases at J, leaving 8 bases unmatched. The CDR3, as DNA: TGCAGCGTTGAAACCGGGACAGGGGTCGGCGAGACCCAGTACTTC. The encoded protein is CSVETGTGVGETQYF.

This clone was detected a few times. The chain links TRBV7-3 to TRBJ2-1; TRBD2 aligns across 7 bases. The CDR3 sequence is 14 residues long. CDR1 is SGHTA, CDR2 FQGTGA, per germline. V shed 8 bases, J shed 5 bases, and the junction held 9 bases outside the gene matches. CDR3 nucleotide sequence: TGTGCCAGCGGCGGGGGTCAATCGAACAATGAGCAGTTCTTC. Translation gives CASGGGQSNNEQFF. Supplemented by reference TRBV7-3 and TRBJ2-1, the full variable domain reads GAGVSQTPSNKVTEKGKYVELRCDPISGHTALYWYRQSLGQGPEFLIYFQGTGAADDSGLPNDRFFAVRPEGSVSTLKIQRTERGDSAVYLCASGGGQSNNEQFFGPGTRLTVL.